The clone carrying this TCR beta chain was counted between two and nine times. The antigen remains undetermined. The data originate from a study of vaccination effects on CD4 cells after COVID-19. Germline V gene lookup returns CDR1 SGHRS and CDR2 YFSETQ. V was clipped by 0 bases and J by 0 bases, with 9 bases between them. There are 15 residues in the CDR3. The assay was immunoSEQ multiplex PCR, and TCRdb's table has in-frame clones only and misses some. The sample has over 45,000 clones; under 80% are singletons. Subsequent to a culture period of around eleven days, CD4+ T cells were isolated. Each participant received a vaccine that was either BNT162b2 or mRNA-1273, given as two doses. Each vaccine recipient was nucleocapsid antibody negative and had no prior SARS-CoV-2 infection.

Sequenced here: CD4+ T cells from PBMCs cultured without peptide, sampled after COVID-19 vaccination. This chain links TRBV5-1 with TRBJ1-1; a weak D match, TRBD1 (5 bases). The receptor's source is a human donor who received a COVID-19 vaccine. The CDR3 region has the DNA TGCGCCAGCAGCTTGGCCGAGGGGATGAACACTGAAGCTTTCTTT. Its protein is CASSLAEGMNTEAFF.